The 6 T cell receptor beta chains presented below share a single source sample, sequenced in a study of T cell responses to AZD1222 COVID-19 vaccine. Clones were sequenced by immunoSEQ multiplex PCR, and TCRdb holds only the in-frame ones, with some missing. The repertoire holds 100,000 to 130,000 clones, with about nine tenths as singletons. The sample was peripheral blood, taken 28 days after the second AZD1222 dose. These receptors all stem from an adult who received the AZD1222 COVID-19 vaccine.

The J gene is TRBJ1-4, the V gene TRBV7-8; D is undetermined. The V gene's germline CDR1 is SGHVS and CDR2 FQNEAQ. This CDR3 spans 13 amino acids. Between the trimmed V and J ends, which lost 1 base and 1 base, there was a span of 1 base. CDR3 sequence reads: CASSLGTNEKLFF. The CDR3 bases are TGTGCCAGCAGCTTAGGAACTAATGAAAAACTGTTTTTT. Full variable domain (remainder filled in from reference TRBV7-8 and TRBJ1-4): GAGVSQSPRYKVAKRGQDVALRCDPISGHVSLFWYQQALGQGPEFLTYFQNEAQLDKSGLPSDRFFAERPEGSVSTLKIQRTQQEDSAVYLCASSLGTNEKLFFGSGTQLSVL.

V and J are TRBV7-8 and TRBJ1-5; D ambiguous. Germline assignment: CDR1 SGHVS and CDR2 FQNEAQ. The CDR3 contains 13 residues. V dropped 5 bases and J dropped 8 bases, with 13 bases sitting between them. The CDR3 nucleotides read TGTGCCAGCAGCGCCCTGGGGTCGGAGCCCCAGCATTTT. This codes for CASSALGSEPQHF.

V is TRBV25-1 and J is TRBJ1-4; 7 bases map to TRBD1. Trimming at V came to 5 bases and at J to 0 bases, leaving 6 bases not matched to a gene. This CDR3 is built from 16 residues. Germline V CDR1 and CDR2: MGHDK, SYGVNS. DNA of the CDR3: TGTGCCAGCAGTCCGGGACAGAAAGCAACTAATGAAAAACTGTTTTTT. This gives the protein CASSPGQKATNEKLFF.

The chain recombines TRBV13 with TRBJ2-5; 10 nucleotides line up with TRBD2. The germline V gene encodes CDR1 PRHDT and CDR2 FYEKMQ (reference sequence). The CDR3 extends over 16 amino acids. Unmatched junction bases numbered 7, after V lost 3 bases and J lost 3 bases. CDR3 coding DNA: TGTGCCAGCAGCTTCCGCGGGACTAGCGCCAAAGAGACCCAGTACTTC. Protein: CASSFRGTSAKETQYF.

This chain's CDR3 is CASSARQGNYGYTF. CDR3 nucleotides: TGTGCCAGCTCAGCCCGACAGGGTAACTATGGCTACACCTTC. The chain combines TRBV18 with TRBJ1-2; the match to TRBD1 covers 7 bases. Germline values: CDR1 KGHSH, CDR2 LQKENI. The junction had 4 bases not matched to a gene; V was cut back by 5 bases and J by 1 base. The CDR3 consists of 14 residues.

The genes are TRBV5-1 and TRBJ1-5, with 7 bases aligning to TRBD1. V lost 0 bases to trimming and J lost 2 bases; unmatched junction nucleotides: 8. CDR1 SGHRS and CDR2 YFSETQ come from the germline V gene. The CDR3 has 17 amino acids. In nucleotides, the CDR3 is TGCGCCAGCAGCTTGGGCACTACAGGGGTTGGCAATCAGCCCCAGCATTTT. Encoded protein: CASSLGTTGVGNQPQHF.